A selection of T cell receptor beta chains follows, all from one sample in a study of shared clonotypes between healthy human individuals. Only in-frame clones appear in the TCRdb table, and some are missing; sequencing was by immunoSEQ multiplex PCR. The repertoire holds about 600,000 clones, less than 98% seen once, with approximately 0.057% in the top ten. Sequencing was done on a sample of naive CD4+ T cells sorted from blood. Receptors were obtained from a woman aged 25-40 years in good health. Each CDR3 is given with its conserved first and last residue. The order of the fields is V gene, clone size, D gene, J gene, CDR3 protein, CDR3 DNA. The D gene is left open where the match is weak. Size is stated for part of the rows, as once, few or many counts, or as a class when the clone is expanded.

TRBV30	-	-	TRBJ2-3	CAWNRQQGTDTQYF	TGTGCCTGGAATCGGCAGCAGGGGACAGATACGCAGTATTTT
TRBV7-8	once	-	TRBJ2-7	CASSLDTGVPDEQYF	TGTGCCAGCAGCTTAGACACGGGAGTTCCGGACGAGCAGTACTTC
TRBV5-4	-	-	TRBJ2-7	CASSLGADPSYEQYF	TGTGCCAGCAGCTTGGGGGCGGACCCATCCTACGAGCAGTACTTC
TRBV28	few	-	TRBJ2-7	CASLGPPVYF	TGTGCCAGCCTAGGACCCCCTGTGTACTTC
TRBV7-2	once	-	TRBJ2-3	CASSLVSGLRDTQYF	TGTGCCAGCAGCTTAGTGTCGGGATTGAGAGATACGCAGTATTTT
TRBV4-1	-	TRBD1	TRBJ2-5	CASSGTAEETQYF	TGCGCCAGCAGCGGGACAGCCGAAGAGACCCAGTACTTC
TRBV7-2	-	-	TRBJ2-4	CATEGREPRNIQYF	TGTGCCACCGAGGGGCGGGAACCCAGAAACATTCAGTACTTC
TRBV28	-	-	TRBJ1-2	CASETEYGYTF	TGTGCCAGCGAGACAGAATATGGCTACACCTTC
TRBV27	-	-	TRBJ2-1	CASSLERVGNEQFF	TGTGCCAGCAGTTTAGAGAGGGTGGGGAATGAGCAGTTCTTC
TRBV6-5	-	TRBD1	TRBJ1-5	CASSSDRAGNQPQHF	TGTGCCAGCAGTTCCGACAGGGCGGGCAATCAGCCCCAGCATTTT
TRBV28	-	TRBD1	TRBJ1-1	CASDTTGGNTEAFF	TGTGCCAGCGACACTACAGGGGGAAATACTGAAGCTTTCTTT
TRBV29-1	-	-	TRBJ1-5	CSVVESGTNQPQHF	TGCAGCGTTGTGGAATCAGGTACTAATCAGCCCCAGCATTTT
TRBV20-1	-	-	TRBJ1-2	CSAFQGGYTF	TGCAGTGCCTTCCAGGGGGGCTACACCTTC
TRBV7-9	-	-	TRBJ1-4	CASSADTWDEKLFF	TGTGCCAGCAGCGCAGACACGTGGGATGAAAAACTGTTTTTT
TRBV18	-	-	TRBJ1-1	CASSPDGTGYTEAFF	TGTGCCAGCTCACCGGACGGAACCGGGTACACTGAAGCTTTCTTT
TRBV7-2	-	-	TRBJ1-4	CASSPGFREKLFF	TGTGCCAGCAGCCCGGGTTTCAGGGAAAAACTGTTTTTT
TRBV6-1	once	TRBD2	TRBJ2-5	CASSGTGTRSETQYF	TGTGCCAGCAGTGGGACCGGGACTAGGAGCGAGACCCAGTACTTC
TRBV28	-	-	TRBJ1-2	CASSFKGPPRGYTF	TGTGCCAGCAGTTTTAAGGGTCCGCCGCGGGGCTACACCTTC
TRBV7-9	-	-	TRBJ2-3	CASSLTLATDTQYF	TGTGCCAGCAGCTTAACCCTAGCAACAGATACGCAGTATTTT
TRBV5-4	-	-	TRBJ2-7	CASSLGGPTYEQYF	TGTGCCAGCAGCTTGGGCGGGCCTACCTACGAGCAGTACTTC
TRBV18	-	-	TRBJ1-1	CASSQSWGLTEAFF	TGTGCCAGCTCACAAAGCTGGGGGCTAACTGAAGCTTTCTTT
TRBV6-6	-	-	TRBJ2-3	CASREVASDTQYF	TGTGCCAGCAGGGAAGTAGCGTCAGATACGCAGTATTTT
TRBV6-1	-	-	TRBJ1-1	CASSLKSTGNTEAFF	TGTGCCAGCTCCCTGAAATCAACAGGGAACACTGAAGCTTTCTTT
TRBV7-3	-	-	TRBJ2-2	CASSIDPGGLSSGELFF	TGTGCCAGCAGCATAGACCCCGGGGGGCTATCCTCCGGGGAGCTGTTTTTT
TRBV4-1	few	TRBD1	TRBJ1-4	CASSQAGQGNEKLFF	TGCGCCAGCAGCCAAGCGGGACAGGGGAATGAAAAACTGTTTTTT
TRBV5-1	-	-	TRBJ1-1	CASSTRGENTEAFF	TGCGCCAGCAGCACCAGGGGAGAGAACACTGAAGCTTTCTTT
TRBV28	-	-	TRBJ2-7	CASSLKRYEQYF	TGTGCCAGCAGTTTAAAGCGCTACGAGCAGTACTTC
TRBV11-2	-	-	TRBJ2-6	CASSSTRGSGANVLTF	TGTGCCAGCAGCTCAACCCGGGGCTCTGGGGCCAACGTCCTGACTTTC
TRBV28	-	-	TRBJ1-3	CASSFGRYTPGNTIYF	TGTGCCAGCAGTTTCGGTCGCTATACCCCTGGAAACACCATATATTTT
TRBV19	-	-	TRBJ2-1	CASRPGQGRWGTRQFF	TGTGCCAGTAGACCTGGTCAGGGGCGATGGGGAACAAGGCAGTTCTTC
TRBV28	-	TRBD1	TRBJ2-1	CASSPPGQGNNEQFF	TGTGCCAGCAGCCCACCGGGACAGGGGAACAATGAGCAGTTCTTC
TRBV7-9	-	-	TRBJ1-1	CASSFGGARTEAFF	TGTGCCAGCAGCTTTGGGGGGGCGAGGACTGAAGCTTTCTTT
TRBV19	once	-	TRBJ1-5	CASSAGSNQPQHF	TGTGCCAGTAGTGCTGGGAGCAATCAGCCCCAGCATTTT
TRBV29-1	-	TRBD1	TRBJ1-1	CSVPRTGEAEAFF	TGCAGCGTCCCTCGGACAGGGGAAGCTGAAGCTTTCTTT
TRBV2	-	-	TRBJ2-1	CASTLAGSYNEQFF	TGTGCCAGCACCCTAGCAGGCTCCTACAATGAGCAGTTCTTC
TRBV7-9	-	-	TRBJ2-1	CASSLKASSYNEQFF	TGTGCCAGCAGCTTGAAGGCTAGCAGCTACAATGAGCAGTTCTTC
TRBV19	-	-	TRBJ2-2	CASQGHKNTGELFF	TGTGCCAGCCAGGGCCATAAGAACACCGGGGAGCTGTTTTTT
TRBV28	-	TRBD2	TRBJ2-7	CASSTRAGGPSEQYF	TGTGCCAGCAGTACCAGAGCGGGAGGGCCGAGTGAGCAGTACTTC
TRBV6-5	-	-	TRBJ2-1	CASTESSTYNEQFF	TGTGCCAGCACGGAAAGCTCCACCTACAATGAGCAGTTCTTC
TRBV9	-	TRBD1	TRBJ2-1	CASSPGTEYNEQFF	TGTGCCAGCAGCCCAGGGACAGAATACAATGAGCAGTTCTTC
TRBV27	-	-	TRBJ1-5	CASGWAQPQHF	TGTGCCAGCGGCTGGGCTCAGCCCCAGCATTTT
TRBV7-3	-	TRBD1	TRBJ2-1	CASSSRQGAYNEQFF	TGTGCCAGCAGCAGTCGGCAGGGGGCATACAATGAGCAGTTCTTC
TRBV5-4	-	TRBD2	TRBJ2-1	CASSRLAGYGNEQFF	TGTGCCAGCAGCCGACTAGCGGGATATGGCAATGAGCAGTTCTTC
TRBV28	-	-	TRBJ2-7	CASSFLGVPYEQYF	TGTGCCAGCAGTTTTTTAGGGGTCCCCTACGAGCAGTACTTC
TRBV27	-	TRBD1	TRBJ1-2	CASSPNRGYGYTF	TGTGCCAGCAGTCCGAACAGGGGCTATGGCTACACCTTC
TRBV6-5	-	-	TRBJ2-1	CASRLSGSSYNEQFF	TGTGCCAGCAGACTTAGTGGGAGCTCCTACAATGAGCAGTTCTTC
TRBV7-6	-	TRBD2	TRBJ2-7	CASSPAPWRSAGGSHEQYF	TGTGCCAGCAGCCCCGCCCCTTGGAGGTCAGCGGGAGGCTCCCACGAGCAGTACTTC
TRBV19	-	-	TRBJ2-3	CASSILEEGSSTQYF	TGTGCCAGTAGTATTTTGGAGGAGGGTTCCTCTACGCAGTATTTT
TRBV4-1	-	-	TRBJ1-3	CASSQGQSGYTIYF	TGCGCCAGCAGCCAGGGGCAAAGCGGGTACACCATATATTTT
TRBV30	-	-	TRBJ1-5	CAWSVLGGAQPQHF	TGTGCCTGGAGTGTACTAGGAGGGGCTCAGCCCCAGCATTTT
TRBV5-1	once	TRBD2	TRBJ2-7	CASTQIGLAGEGNKYF	TGCGCCAGCACCCAAATCGGACTAGCGGGAGAAGGAAATAAGTACTTC
TRBV27	-	-	TRBJ2-1	CASSPRDPEGSYNEQFF	TGTGCCAGCAGTCCACGGGACCCCGAAGGCTCCTACAATGAGCAGTTCTTC